Following are 2 T cell receptor beta chains from one sample sequenced in a study of shared clonotypes between healthy human individuals. Method: immunoSEQ multiplex PCR; TCRdb's copy keeps in-frame clones and lacks some. The sample includes approximately 1.5 million clones, approximately 98.5% seen only once; the top ten take 0.36%. Source material: naive CD4+ T cells sorted from blood. Indicated subset: CD45RA+ positively selected. Every receptor here comes from a man under 40 in good health.

The genes are TRBV7-2 and TRBJ2-4; no firm D call. Trimming pared 1 base from V and 0 bases from J, leaving 10 bases between. The germline V gene encodes CDR1 SGHTA and CDR2 FQGNSA. This CDR3 region has 16 residues. In DNA form, the CDR3 reads TGTGCCAGCAGCTTAGAGGCTGTCGTAGCCAAAAACATTCAGTACTTC. It translates to CASSLEAVVAKNIQYF.

The rearrangement joins TRBV30 to TRBJ2-7; D is possibly TRBD1 (8 bases). The CDR3 is made up of 14 amino acids. The V gene's germline CDR1 is GTSNPN and CDR2 SVGIG (reference sequence). With 7 bases removed from V and 0 bases from J, the gap between germline ends came to 16 bases. In DNA, the CDR3 is TGTGCCTACGCGACAGGGGAGGGCTCCTACGAGCAGTACTTC. Its translation is CAYATGEGSYEQYF. The whole variable domain, filled in from reference TRBV30 and TRBJ2-7, reads SQTIHQWPATLVQPVGSPLSLECTVEGTSNPNLYWYRQAAGRGLQLLFYSVGIGQISSEVPQNLSASRPQDRQFILSSKKLLLSDSGFYLCAYATGEGSYEQYFGPGTRLTVT.